This T cell receptor beta chain was retrieved from a study of T cell repertoires in cytomegalovirus infection. Across the whole study: CMV infection and matching HLA type were both indicated by public TCR beta signatures.

There are many counts of this clonotype. No antigen is known for it. One entry per CDR3 protein results from TCRdb running MiXCR on the reads. The sample consists of 560,000 or so distinct CDR3 sequences, 16% of them appearing once. Study results and limitations: Dominating the ex vivo response were HLA-C-restricted CMV-specific TCR beta clonotypes. The study identified carriers of CMV plus the relevant HLA from cumulative public TCR beta family frequency.

The receptor was derived from a human donor in good health (CMV status not recorded). Some clones in this sample may be carry-over from other donors' samples. The source material was CD8+ T cells from PBMCs.

The DNA of the CDR3 is TGTGCCAGCAGATCACCTCCCGGGGCCCCGGTCCGCGGGGAGCTGTTTTTT. Translating it yields CASRSPPGAPVRGELFF. The chain is built from TRBV28 and TRBJ2-2; D may be TRBD1 or TRBD2 (5 bases each). The germline V and J ends were trimmed by 6 bases and 7 bases, with 24 bases remaining between them. The CDR3 sequence is 17 residues long. Per the germline V gene, CDR1 is MDHEN and CDR2 is SYDVKM.